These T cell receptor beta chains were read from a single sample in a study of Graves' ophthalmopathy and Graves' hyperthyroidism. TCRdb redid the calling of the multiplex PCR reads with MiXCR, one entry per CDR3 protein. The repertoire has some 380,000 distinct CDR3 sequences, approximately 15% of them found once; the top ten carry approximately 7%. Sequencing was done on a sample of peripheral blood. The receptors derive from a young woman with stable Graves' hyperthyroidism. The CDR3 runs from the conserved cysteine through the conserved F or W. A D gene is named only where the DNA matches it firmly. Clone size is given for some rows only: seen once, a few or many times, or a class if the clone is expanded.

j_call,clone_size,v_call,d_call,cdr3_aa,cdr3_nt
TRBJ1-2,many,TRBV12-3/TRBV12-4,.,CASSFGRRYYGYTF,TGTGCCAGCAGTTTCGGCAGACGATACTATGGCTACACCTTC
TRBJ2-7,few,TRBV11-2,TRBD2,CASSLEFASGGYEQYF,TGTGCCAGCAGCTTAGAGTTCGCTAGCGGGGGGTACGAGCAGTACTTC
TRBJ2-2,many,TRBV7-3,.,CASSLAGSRELFF,TGTGCCAGCAGCTTGGCAGGTAGCAGGGAGCTGTTTTTT
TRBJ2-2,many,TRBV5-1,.,CASGLPAGVNTGELFF,TGCGCCAGCGGACTCCCTGCGGGCGTTAACACCGGGGAGCTGTTTTTT
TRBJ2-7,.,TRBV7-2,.,CAIKRGVPGEKQYF,TGTGCCATCAAGAGGGGGGTTCCAGGGGAGAAGCAGTACTTC
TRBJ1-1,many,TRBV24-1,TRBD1,CATRLSGTGDTEAFF,TGTGCCACCAGACTTTCCGGGACAGGGGACACTGAAGCTTTCTTT
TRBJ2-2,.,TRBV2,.,CASIRGFTGELFF,TGTGCCAGTATTAGGGGGTTCACCGGGGAGCTGTTTTTT
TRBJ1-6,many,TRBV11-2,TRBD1,CASSPGQGWSPLHF,TGTGCCAGCAGCCCCGGACAGGGTTGGTCACCCCTCCACTTT
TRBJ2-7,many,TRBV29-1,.,CSVGARATYEQYF,TGCAGCGTTGGTGCCAGGGCGACCTACGAGCAGTACTTC
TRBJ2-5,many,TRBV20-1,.,CSASSDSSTQETQYF,TGCAGTGCTAGCAGCGACTCCAGCACACAAGAGACCCAGTACTTC
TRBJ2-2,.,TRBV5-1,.,CASSLVSGSLNTGELFF,TGCGCCAGCAGCTTGGTTTCGGGGTCGCTGAACACCGGGGAGCTGTTTTTT
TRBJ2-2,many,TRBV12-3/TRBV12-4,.,CASSGQSALTGELFF,TGTGCCAGCAGTGGGCAATCCGCCCTTACCGGGGAGCTGTTTTTT
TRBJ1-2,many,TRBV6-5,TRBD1,CASSTGGLYGYTF,TGTGCCAGCAGTACAGGGGGCCTCTATGGCTACACCTTC
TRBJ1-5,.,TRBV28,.,CASSLESGRQPQHF,TGTGCCAGCAGTCTGGAGAGCGGTCGACAGCCCCAGCATTTT
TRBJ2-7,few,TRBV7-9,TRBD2,CASSSSSGGSSYEQYF,TGTGCCAGCAGCTCAAGTAGCGGGGGGAGCTCCTACGAGCAGTACTTC
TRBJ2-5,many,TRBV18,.,CASSPPGDRETQYF,TGTGCCAGCTCACCGCCGGGCGACAGGGAGACCCAGTACTTC
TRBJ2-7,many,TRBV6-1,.,CASSGRLSYEQYF,TGTGCCAGCAGTGGCCGGCTCTCCTACGAGCAGTACTTC
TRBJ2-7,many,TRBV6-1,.,CASRLQVSGQYF,TGTGCCAGCAGACTACAGGTTTCGGGGCAGTACTTC
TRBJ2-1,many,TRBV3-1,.,CASSQGGSYNEQFF,TGTGCCAGCAGCCAAGGTGGGTCCTACAATGAGCAGTTCTTC
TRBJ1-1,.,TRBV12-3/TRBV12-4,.,CASSLDGRGWGGAEAFF,TGTGCCAGCAGTTTAGACGGACGAGGGTGGGGGGGAGCCGAAGCTTTCTTT
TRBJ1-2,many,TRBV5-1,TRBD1,CASSDRTGNYGYTF,TGCGCCAGCAGCGACCGGACAGGGAACTATGGCTACACCTTC
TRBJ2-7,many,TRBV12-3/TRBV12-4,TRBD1,CASSRTGTNEQYF,TGTGCCAGCAGCCGGACAGGGACCAACGAGCAGTACTTC
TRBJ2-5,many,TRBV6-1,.,CASSEGRGPVKQETQYF,TGTGCCAGCAGTGAAGGCAGGGGCCCGGTAAAACAAGAGACCCAGTACTTC
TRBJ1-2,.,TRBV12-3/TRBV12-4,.,CASSYGVLGDYGYTF,TGTGCCAGCAGTTACGGCGTCCTTGGAGACTATGGCTACACCTTC
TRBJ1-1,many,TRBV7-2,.,CASSFDSPNTEAFF,TGTGCCAGCAGCTTCGACAGTCCGAACACTGAAGCTTTCTTT
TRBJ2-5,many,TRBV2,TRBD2,CASTPRMGGAQETQYF,TGTGCCAGCACGCCCCGCATGGGAGGGGCTCAAGAGACCCAGTACTTC
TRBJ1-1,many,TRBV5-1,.,CASSLAFGGGMNTEAFF,TGCGCCAGCAGCTTGGCGTTCGGGGGGGGCATGAACACTGAAGCTTTCTTT
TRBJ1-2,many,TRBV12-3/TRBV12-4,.,CASSFSSGGLFGYTF,TGTGCCAGCAGTTTTAGTTCGGGGGGCTTGTTTGGCTACACCTTC
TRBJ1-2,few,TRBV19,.,CASSRTEGYGYTF,TGTGCCAGTAGCCGGACAGAGGGCTATGGCTACACCTTC
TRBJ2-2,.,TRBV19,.,CASSAAGTTSGELFF,TGTGCCAGTAGTGCTGCCGGGACAACCTCCGGGGAGCTGTTTTTT
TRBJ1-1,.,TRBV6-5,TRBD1,CASSYYRGWTEACF,TGTGCCAGCAGTTACTACAGGGGATGGACTGAAGCTTGCTTT
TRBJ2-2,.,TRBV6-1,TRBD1,CASRPRLLGQPTGELFF,TGTGCCAGCAGACCTAGACTTCTGGGACAGCCCACCGGGGAGCTGTTTTTT
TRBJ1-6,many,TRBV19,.,CASSPRGSRSSYNSPLHF,TGTGCCAGTAGTCCCCGGGGATCCCGAAGCTCCTATAATTCACCCCTCCACTTT
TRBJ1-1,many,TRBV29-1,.,CSVDFLGGNEAFF,TGCAGCGTTGATTTCTTAGGGGGGAATGAAGCTTTCTTT
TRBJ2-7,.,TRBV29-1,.,CSVDIFSGDSYEQYF,TGCAGCGTTGACATCTTCAGCGGCGACTCCTACGAGCAGTACTTC
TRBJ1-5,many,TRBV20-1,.,CSARESLNSNQPQHF,TGCAGTGCTAGAGAAAGCCTGAATAGCAATCAGCCCCAGCATTTT
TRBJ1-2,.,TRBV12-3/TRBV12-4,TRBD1,CASKDPGQGLYGYTF,TGTGCCAGCAAAGATCCGGGACAGGGCCTCTATGGCTACACCTTC
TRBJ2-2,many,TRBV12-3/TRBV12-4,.,CASSLMAYTGELFF,TGTGCCAGCAGTTTAATGGCTTACACCGGGGAGCTGTTTTTT
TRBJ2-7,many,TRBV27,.,CASSLEGTYEQYF,TGTGCCAGCAGTTTGGAGGGTACCTACGAGCAGTACTTC
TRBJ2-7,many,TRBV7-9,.,CASSPQYEQYF,TGTGCCAGCAGCCCTCAATACGAGCAGTACTTC
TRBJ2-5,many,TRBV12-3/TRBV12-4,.,CASKTRGDLKETQYF,TGTGCCAGCAAAACCAGGGGGGACCTTAAAGAGACCCAGTACTTC
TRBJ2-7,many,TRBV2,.,CASRQTVTYEQYF,TGTGCCAGCAGACAGACGGTCACCTACGAGCAGTACTTC
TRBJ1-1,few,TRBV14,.,CASSQGFFTEAFF,TGTGCCAGCAGCCAAGGGTTCTTTACTGAAGCTTTCTTT
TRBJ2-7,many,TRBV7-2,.,CASSLGVPSEQYF,TGTGCCAGCAGCTTAGGGGTCCCTAGCGAGCAGTACTTC
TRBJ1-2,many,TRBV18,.,CASSPPDRPFNGYTF,TGTGCCAGCTCACCACCGGACAGACCCTTTAATGGCTACACCTTC
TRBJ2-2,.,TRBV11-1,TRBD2,CASSSLTAGENTGELFF,TGTGCCAGCAGTTCTCTTACAGCGGGGGAGAACACCGGGGAGCTGTTTTTT
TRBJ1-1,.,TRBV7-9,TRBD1,CASSGTGGRSEAFF,TGTGCCAGCAGCGGGACAGGGGGAAGGTCTGAAGCTTTCTTT
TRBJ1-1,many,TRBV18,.,CASSNGANTEAFF,TGTGCCAGCTCAAACGGGGCAAACACTGAAGCTTTCTTT
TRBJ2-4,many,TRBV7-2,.,CASSFSGTRENIQYF,TGTGCCAGCAGCTTTTCCGGGACTCGGGAAAACATTCAGTACTTC
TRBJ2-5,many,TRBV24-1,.,CATSDNDLGVTQYF,TGTGCCACCAGTGACAACGACTTAGGGGTAACCCAGTACTTC
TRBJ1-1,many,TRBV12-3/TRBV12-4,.,CASSPVVIEAFF,TGTGCCAGCAGCCCGGTGGTAATTGAAGCTTTCTTT
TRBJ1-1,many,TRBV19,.,CATTRSWSTEAFF,TGTGCCACAACGCGCTCGTGGAGCACTGAAGCTTTCTTT
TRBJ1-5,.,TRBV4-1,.,CASSQEREGSGNQPQHF,TGCGCCAGCAGCCAAGAACGGGAGGGGAGCGGCAATCAGCCCCAGCATTTT
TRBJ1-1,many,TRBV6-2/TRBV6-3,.,CASSYNQGEEAFF,TGTGCCAGCAGTTACAATCAGGGCGAAGAAGCTTTCTTT
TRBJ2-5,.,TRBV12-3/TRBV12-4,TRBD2,CASRPVSGSGETQYF,TGTGCCAGCAGACCCGTTAGCGGGAGCGGGGAGACCCAGTACTTC
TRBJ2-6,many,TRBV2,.,CASSAAGSGANVLTF,TGTGCCAGCAGTGCGGCGGGGTCTGGGGCCAACGTCCTGACTTTC
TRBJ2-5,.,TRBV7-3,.,CASSLIKEETQYF,TGTGCCAGCAGCTTAATCAAGGAAGAGACCCAGTACTTC
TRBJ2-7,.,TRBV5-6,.,CASSLGSSRAGEQYF,TGTGCCAGCAGCTTGGGTTCGTCCAGGGCCGGCGAGCAGTACTTC
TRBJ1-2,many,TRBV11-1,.,CASSFPTVGALDGYTF,TGTGCCAGCAGCTTTCCGACTGTAGGGGCCCTCGATGGCTACACCTTC
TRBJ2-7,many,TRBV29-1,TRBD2,CSVEARGDGSYEQYF,TGCAGCGTTGAAGCCCGGGGGGACGGTTCCTACGAGCAGTACTTC